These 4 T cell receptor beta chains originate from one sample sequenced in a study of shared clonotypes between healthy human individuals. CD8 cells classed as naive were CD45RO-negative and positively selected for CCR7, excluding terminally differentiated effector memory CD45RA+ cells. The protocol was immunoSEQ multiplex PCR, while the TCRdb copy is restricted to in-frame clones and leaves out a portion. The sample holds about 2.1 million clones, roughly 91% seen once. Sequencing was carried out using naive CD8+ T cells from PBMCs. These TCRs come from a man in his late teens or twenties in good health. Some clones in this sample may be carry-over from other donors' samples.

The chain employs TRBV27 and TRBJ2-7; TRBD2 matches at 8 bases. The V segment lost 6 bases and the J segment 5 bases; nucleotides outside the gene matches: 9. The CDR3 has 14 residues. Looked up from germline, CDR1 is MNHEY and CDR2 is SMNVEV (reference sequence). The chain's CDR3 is CASRRGERGDEQYF. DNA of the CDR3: TGTGCCAGCAGGCGGGGGGAGAGGGGCGACGAGCAGTACTTC.

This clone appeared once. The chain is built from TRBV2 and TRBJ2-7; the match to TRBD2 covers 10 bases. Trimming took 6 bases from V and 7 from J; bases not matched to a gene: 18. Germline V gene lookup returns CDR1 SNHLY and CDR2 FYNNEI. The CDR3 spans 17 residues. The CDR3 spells CASRWELAGAEGREQYF. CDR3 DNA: TGTGCCAGCAGATGGGAGCTAGCGGGAGCAGAAGGTAGGGAGCAGTACTTC.

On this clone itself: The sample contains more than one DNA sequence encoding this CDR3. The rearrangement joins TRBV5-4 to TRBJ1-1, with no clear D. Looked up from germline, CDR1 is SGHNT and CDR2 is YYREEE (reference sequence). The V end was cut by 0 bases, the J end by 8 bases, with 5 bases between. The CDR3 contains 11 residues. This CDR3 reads CASSLGGEAFF. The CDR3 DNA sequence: TGTGCCAGCAGCTTGGGTGGCGAAGCTTTCTTT. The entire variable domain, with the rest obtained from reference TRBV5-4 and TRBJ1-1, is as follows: ETGVTQSPTHLIKTRGQQVTLRCSSQSGHNTVSWYQQALGQGPQFIFQYYREEENGRGNFPPRFSGLQFPNYSSELNVNALELDDSALYLCASSLGGEAFFGQGTRLTVV.

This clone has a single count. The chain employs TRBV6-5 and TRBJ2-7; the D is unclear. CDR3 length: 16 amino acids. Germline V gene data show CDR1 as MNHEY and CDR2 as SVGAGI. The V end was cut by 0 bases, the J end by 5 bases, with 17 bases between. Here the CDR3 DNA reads TGTGCCAGCAGTTACTCGAAGACGGGCGGTTGGGACGAGCAGTACTTC. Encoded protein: CASSYSKTGGWDEQYF.